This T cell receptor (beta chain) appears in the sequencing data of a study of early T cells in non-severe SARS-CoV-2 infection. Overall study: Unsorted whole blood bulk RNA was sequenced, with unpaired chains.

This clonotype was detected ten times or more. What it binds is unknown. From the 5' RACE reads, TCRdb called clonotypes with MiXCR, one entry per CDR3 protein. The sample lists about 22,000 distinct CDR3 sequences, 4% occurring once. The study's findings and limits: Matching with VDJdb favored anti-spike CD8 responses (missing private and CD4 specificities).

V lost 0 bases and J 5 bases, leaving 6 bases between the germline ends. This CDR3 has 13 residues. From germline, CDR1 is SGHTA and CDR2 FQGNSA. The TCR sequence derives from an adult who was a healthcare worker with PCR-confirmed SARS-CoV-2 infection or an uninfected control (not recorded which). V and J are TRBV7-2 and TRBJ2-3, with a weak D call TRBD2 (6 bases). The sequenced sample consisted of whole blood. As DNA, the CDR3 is TGTGCCAGCAGCTTAGCGGAGGGAGATACGCAGTATTTT. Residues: CASSLAEGDTQYF.